Described below is a single T cell receptor beta chain sequence and its context. This clonotype occurred a few times. Its antigen remains undetermined. Qualities for individual bases were not recorded, and no much larger clone is one base off. These data are taken from a study of identical twins (TCRdb year 2016). About the investigation overall: To test whether fetal clonotypes persist, the study used deep sequencing on TCR alpha and beta repertoires from monozygotic twins, unrelated adults of various ages, and cord blood. To rule out contamination, replicate twin experiments were performed at different times with different library preparation protocols.

The investigation overall reported the following: Zero-insertion analyses could be partly confounded by invariant T cells such as MAIT and iNKT, though diverse VJ usage argued against such confounding for most clonotypes. Out-of-frame TCR alpha sharing in monozygotic twins was systematically underestimated by recombination models, whereas sharing between unrelated individuals was in agreement with the recombination models. Compared with coincidental sharing between unrelated individuals, out-of-frame TCR alpha sequences shared between twins had an excess of sequences with low generation probability. Conclusions relied on cross-sectional statistical analysis, since the same donors could not be followed over many years. A weaker excess of twin sharing was found in beta out-of-frame sequences because the signal-to-noise ratio was lowered by fewer shared sequences. Abundant cord blood beta clonotypes had fewer insertions, young adult naive repertoires showed a similar but weaker trend, and memory repertoires showed no such trend.

Library preparation used 5' RACE. Instrument used: Illumina HiSeq 2000. Template switching introduced a universal primer binding site; the final cDNA contained a unique molecular identifier, enabling accurate counting of TCR cDNA molecules. Specific primers in the conserved constant-segment region were used to synthesize first-strand cDNA for TCR alpha and beta chains. To control for contamination, every cDNA library was double barcoded, receiving both a SMART-Mk sample barcode and Illumina barcodes. Two successive PCR steps introduced TruSeq adapter sequences along with Illumina sample barcodes. The Illumina HiSeq platform was used with custom primers to sequence TCR alpha and beta cDNA libraries. The study's processing was this. Unique molecular identifiers were extracted from raw reads with MiGEC, and CDR3 positions were determined with MiXCR. Recombination models were inferred per individual with the repgenHMM and IGoR tools using an EM algorithm. The analysis of shared clonotypes was done with the tcR package in R, with sharing normalized by the product of cloneset sizes. To study raw recombination free of thymic and clonal selection effects, out-of-frame nonproductive sequences were analyzed. TCRdb took the public reads, trimmed them with fastp at Q25, ran MiXCR for clone calling and kept in-frame beta chains. Rows are unified per CDR3 protein, each entry keeping the most common DNA and genes. The V and J calls, along with clone size, are taken from TCRdb and not from the paper's own processing. This sample gives approximately 470,000 distinct CDR3 sequences in total; 12% to 15% of them show up just once. The ten largest clones take up about 0.52% of the sample.

CDR1 and CDR2, per the germline V gene (reference sequence), are SEHNR and FQNEAQ. The CDR3 covers 16 residues, taking in both the cysteine and the phenylalanine. Only the CDR3 portion is preserved as DNA: 48 bases, with reading frame beginning at the first base. Clipping removes 5 bases from V and 0 bases from J, with 7 as the unmatched junction base count. Only healthy Caucasian donors were included. Three pairs of female monozygotic twins, all aged 18 to 29 years, made up the twin cohort. Positive isolation kits from Invitrogen were used to isolate the CD4+ and CD8+ T cell populations. The same sample was also studied in work on yellow fever vaccine responses in identical twins. Per the second study: The T cell response to vaccination in identical twins was reported by the authors to appear partly convergent and partly personalized. Focusing on identical twins, the study followed the T cell clones that responded to the vaccine, and did so with precision.

The sequence was obtained from a woman aged 18 to 35 in good health. The sample taken for sequencing was CD4+ T cells sorted from blood. The sequence joins TRBV7-9 to TRBJ2-4, with TRBD2 identical over 7 junction bases. The CDR3 reads CASSPSGIVAKNIQYF. The nucleotide sequence is TGTGCCAGCAGCCCCAGCGGGATTGTAGCCAAAAACATTCAGTACTTC.